A single sample gave rise to the 10 T cell receptor beta chains below, sequenced in a study of shared clonotypes between healthy human individuals. The table came from immunoSEQ multiplex PCR; TCRdb's copy has only in-frame clones and leaves some out. The table has about 2.4 million clones, over 85% seen once. The sequenced sample was naive CD4+ T cells sorted from blood. As for subset: CD45RA+ positively selected. These receptors all come from a man aged 18-30 years in good health.

The rearrangement uses TRBV7-8 and TRBJ1-5; no clear D gene. In germline, CDR1 is SGHVS, CDR2 FQNEAQ. CDR3 length: 13 residues. V shed 4 bases and J shed 3 bases, with 7 bases lying between them. The CDR3 nucleotides read TGTGCCAGCAGCTCCGGACTCAATCAGCCCCAGCATTTT. This translates into CASSSGLNQPQHF.

The chain joins TRBV5-1 to TRBJ1-3; the match to TRBD1 covers 11 bases. The CDR3 is 16 residues long. The junction had 4 bases not matched to a gene; V was cut back by 3 bases and J by 2 bases. Germline V gene lookup returns CDR1 SGHRS and CDR2 YFSETQ. The CDR3 bases are TGCGCCAGCAGCTCCGGACAGGGGGCGGCTGGAAACACCATATATTTT. Protein: CASSSGQGAAGNTIYF.

The chain uses TRBV11-1 and TRBJ1-2; D gene uncertain. Per the germline V gene, CDR1 is SGHAT and CDR2 is FQDESV (reference sequence). This CDR3 region has 12 residues. The V end lost 5 bases, the J end lost 8 bases, and 12 bases lay between the germline ends. This chain's CDR3 is CASSPSDLGYTF. The CDR3 nucleotides are TGTGCCAGCAGCCCCTCGGACTTGGGCTACACCTTC.

The chain is built from TRBV7-2 and TRBJ1-1; perhaps TRBD1 as D (6 bases). Germline CDR1 is SGHTA and CDR2 is FQGNSA. There are 13 residues in the CDR3. V was cut by 6 bases and J by 6 bases, with 14 bases left in between. The CDR3 DNA reads TGTGCCAGCAGTCGAGGGGGGGATGCTGAAGCTTTCTTT. This encodes CASSRGGDAEAFF.

The genes are TRBV9 and TRBJ1-2, with D perhaps matching TRBD1 (6 bases). The germline gives CDR1 SGDLS, CDR2 YYNGEE. The CDR3 totals 15 residues. Trimming left V 3 bases short and J 8 bases short, with 20 bases between. The CDR3 sequence is CASSANLQGFAGYTF. The CDR3 coding sequence is TGTGCCAGCAGCGCGAACCTACAGGGCTTTGCGGGCTACACCTTC. The whole variable domain, filled in from reference TRBV9 and TRBJ1-2, reads DSGVTQTPKHLITATGQRVTLRCSPRSGDLSVYWYQQSLDQGLQFLIQYYNGEERAKGNILERFSAQQFPDLHSELNLSSLELGDSALYFCASSANLQGFAGYTFGSGTRLTVV.

For this clone: This sample also contains other DNA sequences that code for the same CDR3. The chain links TRBV5-1 to TRBJ2-7; D uncertain. V lost 0 bases to trimming and J lost 4 bases, with 5 bases between them. CDR3 length: 12 amino acids. The germline gives CDR1 SGHRS, CDR2 YFSETQ. The CDR3 reads CASSLDLYEQYF. CDR3 bases: TGCGCCAGCAGCTTGGATTTGTACGAGCAGTACTTC. The entire variable domain, with the rest obtained from reference TRBV5-1 and TRBJ2-7, is as follows: KAGVTQTPRYLIKTRGQQVTLSCSPISGHRSVSWYQQTPGQGLQFLFEYFSETQRNKGNFPGRFSGRQFSNSRSEMNVSTLELGDSALYLCASSLDLYEQYFGPGTRLTVT.

This clone was recorded only once. The rearrangement joins TRBV5-1 to TRBJ2-3; weak D call: TRBD2 (6 bases). Germline CDR1 reads SGHRS; CDR2 reads YFSETQ. The CDR3 is made up of 15 amino acids. The ends were cut back, 3 bases at V and 5 bases at J, with 16 bases in the middle. In DNA form, the CDR3 reads TGCGCCAGCAGCTCTCTCGGAGGGGAAGGAGATACGCAGTATTTT. Translated, it gives CASSSLGGEGDTQYF.

This chain joins TRBV18 and TRBJ2-1; either TRBD1 or TRBD2 may supply D (6 bases each). Looked up from germline, CDR1 is KGHSH and CDR2 is LQKENI. This CDR3 is built from 15 residues. V shed 1 base and J shed 2 bases, with 9 bases lying between them. CDR3 region: CASSPQGGTYNEQFF. CDR3 coding DNA: TGTGCCAGCTCACCACAGGGGGGCACCTACAATGAGCAGTTCTTC.

This chain joins TRBV29-1 and TRBJ2-7; 12 bases are shared with TRBD2. CDR1 and CDR2 (germline): SQVTM, ANQGSEA. V shed 7 bases, J shed 2 bases, and the junction held 6 bases outside the gene matches. CDR3 length: 14 amino acids. The DNA of the CDR3 is TGCAGCGCTTGCTCTAGCGGGGGGGCCTACGAGCAGTACTTC. Its protein product is CSACSSGGAYEQYF.

J is TRBJ1-6 and V is TRBV2; tentative D call: TRBD1 (5 bases). The CDR3 spans 14 residues. V lost 8 bases and J lost 6, with 14 bases in between. From germline, CDR1 is SNHLY and CDR2 FYNNEI. The CDR3 protein is CASRGRAGNSPLHF. As DNA, the CDR3 is TGTGCCAGCCGGGGCAGGGCTGGTAATTCACCCCTCCACTTT.